These 20 T cell receptor beta chains came from one sample sequenced in a study of blood T cell repertoires in COVID-19. Using immunoSEQ multiplex PCR, the repertoire was profiled, and TCRdb retains in-frame clones only, with some absent. Among approximately 490,000 clones listed, 75% to 90% were seen once. The material sequenced was PBMCs or T cells enriched from blood (not recorded which). The receptors stem from a woman in her sixties or seventies who had recovered from COVID-19.

The V call is TRBV21-1, the J call TRBJ2-1; no DNA check was done on the table's D call, TRBD1. TRBV21-1 is termed a pseudogene. The CDR3 is made up of 16 amino acids. Written as DNA, the CDR3 is TGTGCCAGCAGCAAAGTGGGCGGGACAGTATACAATGAGCAGTTCTTC. Translated, it gives CASSKVGGTVYNEQFF.

This chain joins TRBV6-1 and TRBJ2-7; perhaps TRBD2 as D (7 bases). The ends were cut back, 2 bases at V and 3 bases at J, with 11 bases in the middle. CDR3 length: 14 amino acids. Germline V gives CDR1 MNHNS, CDR2 SASEGT. The CDR3 is CASSEMGGGYEQYF. CDR3 in DNA: TGTGCCAGCAGTGAAATGGGAGGGGGCTACGAGCAGTACTTC.

The V gene is TRBV6-5, the J gene TRBJ1-5, with TRBD1 as a possible D gene (6 bases). The germline V gene encodes CDR1 MNHEY and CDR2 SVGAGI. V gave up 2 bases and J gave up 4 bases, with 9 bases separating them. The CDR3 covers 14 residues. The CDR3 DNA sequence: TGTGCCAGCAGTTACGGGGGCCCTAATCAGCCCCAGCATTTT. Encoded protein: CASSYGGPNQPQHF.

The rearrangement joins TRBV11-2 to TRBJ2-7; tentatively, D is TRBD1 (5 bases). With 0 bases removed from V and 2 bases from J, the gap between germline ends came to 8 bases. Looked up from germline, CDR1 is SGHAT and CDR2 is FQNNGV. CDR3 size: 14 residues. Here the CDR3 reads CASSLDGATYEQYV. CDR3 DNA: TGTGCCAGCAGCTTAGATGGGGCCACCTACGAGCAGTACGTC.

This chain connects TRBV18 to TRBJ2-3; D is undetermined. V was cut by 0 bases and J by 0 bases, with 7 bases left in between. This CDR3 has 15 amino acids. CDR1 is KGHSH, CDR2 LQKENI, per germline. The CDR3 region is CASSPPSLSTDTQYF. For the CDR3, the DNA is TGTGCCAGCTCACCACCGAGCCTTAGCACAGATACGCAGTATTTT.

On this clone: At one end the junction does not follow the germline gene, possibly because of a read error. The chain is built from TRBV3-1 (or the pseudogene TRBV3-2) and TRBJ2-5, with D perhaps matching TRBD1 (6 bases). CDR3 size: 11 residues. Germline assignment: CDR1 LGHDT and CDR2 YNNKEL (reference sequence). The CDR3 protein is CASSQTGLPNF. The CDR3 DNA sequence: TGTGCCAGCAGCCAGACAGGCCTGCCAAACTTC.

The rearrangement links TRBV18 to TRBJ2-3, with TRBD2 as a possible D gene (6 bases). Per germline, CDR1 KGHSH and CDR2 LQKENI. The CDR3 contains 16 residues. Trimming took off 2 bases at V and 4 bases at J, with 16 bases between the two ends. The CDR3 region is CASSPSGTRDADTQYF. The CDR3 DNA sequence: TGTGCCAGCTCACCATCCGGGACTCGGGACGCAGATACGCAGTATTTT.

The V gene is TRBV5-1, the J gene TRBJ2-3; a possible D gene is TRBD2 (6 bases). CDR3 length equals 15 residues. Germline V gene lookup returns CDR1 SGHRS and CDR2 YFSETQ. Trimming stripped 4 bases from V and 0 bases from J, with 12 bases between. This chain's CDR3 is CASSPSGTSTDTQYF. In nucleotides, the CDR3 is TGCGCCAGCAGCCCCTCAGGGACTAGCACAGATACGCAGTATTTT.

The chain employs TRBV19 and TRBJ1-3; no definite D call. Per the germline V gene, CDR1 is LNHDA and CDR2 is SQIVND (reference sequence). The CDR3 length is 12 residues. Trimming removed 7 bases from V and 2 bases from J, with 6 bases in between. CDR3 sequence reads: CASISAGNTIYF. The CDR3 coding sequence is TGTGCCAGTATAAGCGCTGGAAACACCATATATTTT.

The chain uses TRBV6-1 and TRBJ1-1, with D maybe TRBD1 (6 bases). Germline V CDR1 and CDR2: MNHNS, SASEGT. V lost 0 bases, J lost 0 bases, and 14 bases lay in between. The CDR3 runs to 17 residues. This CDR3 is CASSEALPGHLNTEAFF. CDR3 sequence (DNA): TGTGCCAGCAGTGAAGCGCTTCCGGGACACTTGAACACTGAAGCTTTCTTT.

This clone showed up just once. The V gene is TRBV5-1, the J gene TRBJ2-3; D perhaps matches TRBD2 (6 bases). Trimming took off 0 bases at V and 6 bases at J, with 17 bases between the two ends. The V gene's germline CDR1 is SGHRS and CDR2 YFSETQ. The CDR3 has 16 residues. The CDR3 bases are TGCGCCAGCAGCTTGGGGGGTAGCGGAGGGGCGGATACGCAGTATTTT. Residues: CASSLGGSGGADTQYF.

In this sample, this clone turned up a few times. The chain has TRBV19 and TRBJ2-5; TRBD1 is a possible D gene (6 bases). Germline CDR1 is LNHDA and CDR2 is SQIVND (reference sequence). This CDR3 has 14 residues. With 1 base removed from V and 2 bases from J, the gap between germline ends came to 8 bases. Here the CDR3 DNA reads TGTGCCAGTAGTATAGGCGGACAGCAAGAGACCCAGTACTTC. Its translation: CASSIGGQQETQYF.

Details on this clone: Other DNA sequences in the sample encode the same CDR3. Here the CDR3 reads CASSRQYNEQFF. The DNA of the CDR3 is TGTGCCAGCAGTAGACAGTACAATGAGCAGTTCTTC. The rearrangement links TRBV12-3 or TRBV12-4 to TRBJ2-1; the D gene is possibly TRBD1 (5 bases). This CDR3 comprises 12 residues. V lost 5 bases and J lost 4, with 6 bases in between.

The rearrangement joins TRBV30 to TRBJ1-3; D ambiguous. Trimming cost V 4 bases and J 0 bases, with 7 bases left between them. CDR1 GTSNPN and CDR2 SVGIG come from the germline V gene (reference sequence). The CDR3 has 13 amino acids. The CDR3, as DNA: TGTGCCTGGAATGTGGCCTCTGGAAACACCATATATTTT. Its translation is CAWNVASGNTIYF.

This clone was recorded many times. The CDR3 region is CASTPGPGGLRGANVLTF. CDR3 DNA sequence: TGTGCCAGCACCCCAGGGCCAGGGGGCCTGCGTGGGGCCAACGTCCTGACTTTC. This sequence joins TRBV2 and TRBJ2-6; 8 bases map to TRBD1. Unmatched junction bases numbered 14, after V lost 7 bases and J lost 3 bases. The CDR3 is 18 residues long. Germline lookup yields CDR1 SNHLY and CDR2 FYNNEI.

V usage is TRBV28 and J usage is TRBJ2-7; D perhaps matches TRBD1 (5 bases). The germline V gene encodes CDR1 MDHEN and CDR2 SYDVKM. The CDR3 loop spans 13 amino acids. V was pared by 8 bases and J by 1 base, with 12 bases between. As DNA, the CDR3 is TGTGCCAGCCATTCCAGACAGTCCTACGAGCAGTACGTC. It is translated as CASHSRQSYEQYV.

The V and J genes are TRBV7-8 and TRBJ1-2; 7 nucleotides agree with TRBD1. Germline assignment: CDR1 SGHVS and CDR2 FQNEAQ. Trimming at V came to 5 bases and at J to 2 bases, leaving 2 bases not matched to a gene. The CDR3 runs to 13 residues. This CDR3 is CASSMTGNYGYTF. In DNA form, the CDR3 reads TGTGCCAGCAGCATGACAGGGAACTATGGCTACACCTTC.

The chain uses TRBV14 and TRBJ1-1; 7 bases map to TRBD1. The CDR3 consists of 15 residues. Germline V gene sequence: CDR1 SGHDN, CDR2 FVKESK. With V trimmed by 0 bases and J by 3 bases, 4 bases remained unmatched. CDR3 region: CASSQEPGGYTEAFF. CDR3 sequence (DNA): TGTGCCAGCAGCCAAGAGCCAGGGGGGTACACTGAAGCTTTCTTT.

The rearrangement uses TRBV6-5 and TRBJ2-3; no reliable D call. V dropped 7 bases and J dropped 4 bases, with 9 bases sitting between them. The CDR3 consists of 12 residues. The V gene's germline CDR1 is MNHEY and CDR2 SVGAGI. The CDR3 coding sequence is TGTGCCAGCACCGGAGACTCAGATACGCAGTATTTT. Translating it yields CASTGDSDTQYF.

This chain connects TRBV24-1 to TRBJ2-1; 7 nucleotides agree with TRBD2. The CDR3 is 17 residues long. CDR1 and CDR2 (germline): KGHDR, SFDVKD. The V and J ends lost 2 bases and 7 bases, in that order; junction bases with no gene match: 13. This chain's CDR3 is CATSDWGGVSIENEQFF. The CDR3 DNA follows: TGTGCCACCAGTGATTGGGGAGGGGTCTCGATAGAGAATGAGCAGTTCTTC.